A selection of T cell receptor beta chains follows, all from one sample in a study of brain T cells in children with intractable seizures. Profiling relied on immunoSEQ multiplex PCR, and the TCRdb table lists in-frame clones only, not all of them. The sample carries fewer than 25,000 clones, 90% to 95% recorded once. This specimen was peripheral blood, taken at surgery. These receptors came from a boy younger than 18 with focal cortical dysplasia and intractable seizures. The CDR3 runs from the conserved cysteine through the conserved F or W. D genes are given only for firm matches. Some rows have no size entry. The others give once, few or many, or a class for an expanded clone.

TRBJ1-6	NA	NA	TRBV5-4	TGTGCCAGCAGCTTGGACAGCACCTATAATTCACCCCTCCACTTT	CASSLDSTYNSPLHF
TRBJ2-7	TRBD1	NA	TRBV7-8	TGTGCCAGCACCCTACTCGGGACAGGGATACGGTCCTACGAGCAGTACTTC	CASTLLGTGIRSYEQYF
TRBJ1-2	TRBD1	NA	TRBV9	TGTGCCAGCAGCGTCGACGGGACAGGGACCACGGGTGGCTACACCTTC	CASSVDGTGTTGGYTF
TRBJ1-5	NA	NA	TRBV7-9	TGTGCCAGCAGCTTGTCGGAACCGAATCAGCCCCAGCATTTT	CASSLSEPNQPQHF
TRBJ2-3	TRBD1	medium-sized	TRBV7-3	TGTGCCAGCAGCTACCAAGGGGGCGCGGAGAACTCGCAGTATTTT	CASSYQGGAENSQYF
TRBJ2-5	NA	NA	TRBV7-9	TGTGCCAGCAGCTTAGGACTCCGGGCCCTAAGAGAGACCCAGTACTTC	CASSLGLRALRETQYF
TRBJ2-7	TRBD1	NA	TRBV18	TGTGCCAGCTCACCCGGGACAGGCAAATACGAGCAGTACTTC	CASSPGTGKYEQYF
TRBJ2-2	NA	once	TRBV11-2	TGTGCCAGCAGCTCGTTTAGGACGACCGATACCGGGGAGCTGTTTTTT	CASSSFRTTDTGELFF
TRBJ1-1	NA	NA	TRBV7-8	TGTGCCAGCAGGCAAGGGCTCACTGAAGCTTTCTTT	CASRQGLTEAFF
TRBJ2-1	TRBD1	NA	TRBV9	TGTGCCAGCAGCGTCGGTCGACAGGGCCATGAGCAGTTCTTC	CASSVGRQGHEQFF
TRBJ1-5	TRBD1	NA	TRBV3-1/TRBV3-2	TGTGCCAGCAGCTCCCGGACAGGTCCAAGTGCCCAGCATTTT	CASSSRTGPSAQHF
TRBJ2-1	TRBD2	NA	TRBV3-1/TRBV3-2	TGTGCCAGCAGCCCTCTTCTAGCGGTTTGGTCCTACAATGAGCAGTTCTTC	CASSPLLAVWSYNEQFF
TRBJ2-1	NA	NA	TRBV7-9	TGTGCCAGCAGGCTAGACTCCTACAATGAGCAGTTCTTC	CASRLDSYNEQFF
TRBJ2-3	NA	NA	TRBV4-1	TGCGCCAGCAGCCAAGATAGGCTGAGCACAGATACGCAGTATTTT	CASSQDRLSTDTQYF
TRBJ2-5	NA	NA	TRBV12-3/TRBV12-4	TGTGCCAGCAGCCAAGGGGGCCAAGAGACCCAGTACTTC	CASSQGGQETQYF
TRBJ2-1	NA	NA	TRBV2	TGTGCCAGCACTCCTCGTCCCTACAATGAGCAGTTCTTC	CASTPRPYNEQFF
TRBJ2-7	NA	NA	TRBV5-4	TGTGCCAGCAGCTCCCGGGACACCACCTACGAGCAGTACTTC	CASSSRDTTYEQYF
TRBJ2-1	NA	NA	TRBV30	TGTGCCTGGAGTCAAGTACTGATACAAAATGAGCAGTTCTTC	CAWSQVLIQNEQFF
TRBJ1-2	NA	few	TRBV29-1	TGCAGCGTTGGTGTGGCAGGTAGCGCTAACTATGGCTACACCTTC	CSVGVAGSANYGYTF
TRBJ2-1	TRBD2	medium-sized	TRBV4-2	TGTGCCAGCAGCCAAGAGGCGGGAGATCCCTACAATGAGCAGTTCTTC	CASSQEAGDPYNEQFF
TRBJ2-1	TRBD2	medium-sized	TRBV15	TGTGCCACCAGCAGACGAAGGATGATTAGCGGGAGTCGGGACAATGAGCAGTTCTTC	CATSRRRMISGSRDNEQFF
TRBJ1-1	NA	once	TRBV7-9	TGTGCCAGCAGCCCCATGAGGGCGAACACTGAAGCTTTCTTT	CASSPMRANTEAFF
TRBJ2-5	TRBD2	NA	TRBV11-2	TGTGCCAGCAGCTCGGGGACTAGCGGGGGAGAGACCCAGTACTTC	CASSSGTSGGETQYF
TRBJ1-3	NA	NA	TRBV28	TGTGCCACCTCCCGGGGAGGGGGGGCCTCTGGAAACACCATATATTTT	CATSRGGGASGNTIYF
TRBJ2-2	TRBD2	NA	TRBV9	TGTGCCAGCAGCGTAGCTAGCGGTATCAACACCGGGGAGCTGTTTTTT	CASSVASGINTGELFF
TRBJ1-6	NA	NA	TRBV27	TGTGCCAGCAGCTCCGGGGGAGGGGGGCGCCGCTCACCCCTCCACTTT	CASSSGGGGRRSPLHF
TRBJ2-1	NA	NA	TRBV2	TGTGCCAGCAGGGCCAGTGGGGGCGTTAATGAGCAGTTCTTC	CASRASGGVNEQFF
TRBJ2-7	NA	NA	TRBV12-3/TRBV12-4	TGTGCCAGCAGTTTAGCCTCCTACGAGCAGTACTTC	CASSLASYEQYF
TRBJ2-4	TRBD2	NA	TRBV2	TGTGCCAGCAGTGCTGGGGGGGAAGCCAAAAACATTCAGTACTTC	CASSAGGEAKNIQYF
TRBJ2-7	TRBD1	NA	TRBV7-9	TGTGCCACCTCGGGACAGTCCCAGTACGAGCAGTACTTC	CATSGQSQYEQYF
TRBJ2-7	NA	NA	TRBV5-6	TGTGCCAGCAGCTTGGATCTGACCCCTTACGAGCAGTACTTC	CASSLDLTPYEQYF
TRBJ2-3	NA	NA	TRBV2	TGTGCCAGCAGTGACGGGATGAGCACAGATACGCAGTATTTT	CASSDGMSTDTQYF
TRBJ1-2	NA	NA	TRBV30	TGTGCCTGGAGTGGGGGGTTTCCTGGCTACACCTTC	CAWSGGFPGYTF
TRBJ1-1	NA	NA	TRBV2	TGTGCCAGCAGTGAGACACAGGGAGGAACTGAAGCTTTCTTT	CASSETQGGTEAFF
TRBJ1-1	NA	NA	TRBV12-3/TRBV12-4	TGTGCCAGCAGGGGAAGGACTGAAGCTTTCTTT	CASRGRTEAFF
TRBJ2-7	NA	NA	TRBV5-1	TGCGCCAGCAGCTTGGAAAGGGGGGCTGGTTACGAGCAGTACTTC	CASSLERGAGYEQYF
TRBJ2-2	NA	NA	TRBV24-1	TGTGCCACCAGTGATTGGGAGAACACCGGGGAGCTGTTTTTT	CATSDWENTGELFF
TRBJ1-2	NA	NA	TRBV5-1	TGCGCCAGCAGCTTTGGGGACGGAATAGTTGGCTACACCTTC	CASSFGDGIVGYTF
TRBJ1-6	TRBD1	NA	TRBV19	TGTGCCAGTAGTTCTTTCGGGACAGGGGGTTCACCCCTCCACTTT	CASSSFGTGGSPLHF
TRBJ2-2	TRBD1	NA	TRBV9	TGTGCCAGCAGCGTAGGGGGACAGGGTTCGGTCGGGGAGCTGTTTTTT	CASSVGGQGSVGELFF
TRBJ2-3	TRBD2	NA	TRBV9	TGTGCCAGCAGCGTAGCTCCCAGCGGGGGGACCACAGATACGCAGTATTTT	CASSVAPSGGTTDTQYF
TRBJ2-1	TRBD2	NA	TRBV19	TGTGCCAGCGGACTAGCGGGAGAGGGGCAGTTCTTC	CASGLAGEGQFF
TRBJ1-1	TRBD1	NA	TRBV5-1	TGCGCCAGCAGCACCGGGACAGGCCCGGGTAACACTGAAGCTTTCTTT	CASSTGTGPGNTEAFF
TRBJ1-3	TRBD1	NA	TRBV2	TGTGCCAGCAGTGCCGACAGGGGAACTGGAAACACCATATATTTT	CASSADRGTGNTIYF